The 11 T cell receptor beta chains below were found in one sample sequenced in a study of T cells after yellow fever vaccination. TCRdb ran MiXCR on the 5' RACE reads and lists one entry per CDR3 protein. The sample shows some 600,000 distinct CDR3 sequences, about a sixth of them seen only once. The sample was PBMCs, taken 5 to 6 days after the first yellow fever vaccination. Receptor source: a man younger than 35 who received the YFV17D yellow fever vaccine.

This rearrangement joins TRBV12-3 or TRBV12-4 to TRBJ1-6; 7 positions match TRBD1. V lost 5 bases, J lost 9 bases, and 4 bases stayed unmatched. This CDR3 is built from 13 residues. The chain's CDR3 is CASSQGGGSPLHF. CDR3 nucleotides: TGTGCCAGCAGTCAGGGGGGCGGTTCACCCCTCCACTTT.

V usage is TRBV9 and J usage is TRBJ2-5; 7 positions match TRBD1. Unmatched junction bases numbered 3, after V lost 3 bases and J lost 1 base. Germline lookup yields CDR1 SGDLS and CDR2 YYNGEE. The CDR3 totals 14 residues. The chain's CDR3 is CASSARQGQETQYF. The DNA for the CDR3 is TGTGCCAGCAGCGCTCGACAGGGCCAAGAGACCCAGTACTTC.

This clonotype was seen a handful of times. V and J are TRBV4-2 and TRBJ1-4; perhaps TRBD1 as D (5 bases). Per the germline V gene, CDR1 is LGHNA and CDR2 is YNFKEQ. V lost 4 bases to trimming and J lost 8 bases, with 14 bases between them. The length of the CDR3 is 14 residues. CDR3 in DNA: TGTGCCAGCAGCCGAAACCCGGGGCAGGAAAAACTGTTTTTT. It specifies CASSRNPGQEKLFF.

The V gene is TRBV20-1, the J gene TRBJ2-3; D possibly corresponds to TRBD1 (6 bases). The CDR3 consists of 15 residues. CDR1 is DFQATT and CDR2 is SNEGSKA in the germline V gene (reference sequence). The germline V and J ends were trimmed by 4 bases and 0 bases, with 14 bases remaining between them. CDR3 amino acids: CSAMGTPTSTDTQYF. In DNA form, the CDR3 reads TGCAGTGCTATGGGGACACCTACTAGCACAGATACGCAGTATTTT.

A few counts support this clonotype. The CDR3 DNA sequence: TGCGCCAGCGGAGTGGAGACTAATGAAAAACTGTTTTTT. Protein sequence: CASGVETNEKLFF. This chain links TRBV5-1 with TRBJ1-4, with unresolved D. CDR3 length equals 13 residues. V gave up 7 bases and J gave up 2 bases, with 9 bases separating them. The germline V gene encodes CDR1 SGHRS and CDR2 YFSETQ.

The V gene is TRBV6-4, the J gene TRBJ1-5, with D uncertain. Germline V gene lookup returns CDR1 MRHNA and CDR2 SNTAGT. The CDR3 is 12 residues long. The V end lost 7 bases, the J end lost 5 bases, and 9 bases lay between the germline ends. CDR3 residues: CASNAGYQPQHF. For the CDR3, the DNA is TGTGCCAGCAACGCAGGTTATCAGCCCCAGCATTTT.

This chain links TRBV7-8 with TRBJ2-1; the D gene is possibly TRBD1 (5 bases). CDR3 size: 18 residues. Trimming left V 1 base short and J 4 bases short, with 20 bases between. Looked up from germline, CDR1 is SGHVS and CDR2 is FQNEAQ. DNA for the CDR3: TGTGCCAGCAGCTTAGGTGCAGAGGTGACAGTGCGATACAATGAGCAGTTCTTC. Amino acids: CASSLGAEVTVRYNEQFF.

The table lists this clonotype with a few counts. V and J are TRBV27 and TRBJ2-2; 8 nucleotides align to TRBD1. CDR1 and CDR2 (germline): MNHEY, SMNVEV (reference sequence). The CDR3 sequence is 17 residues long. After removal of 6 bases from V and 0 bases from J, the junction contained 9 bases not matched to a gene. This CDR3 is CASSLLGQGSNTGELFF. The CDR3 DNA reads TGTGCCAGCAGCCTACTCGGACAGGGTTCGAACACCGGGGAGCTGTTTTTT.

V is TRBV28 and J is TRBJ1-2, with 8 bases lining up with TRBD1. The germline V gene encodes CDR1 MDHEN and CDR2 SYDVKM. The ends lost 6 bases at V and 0 bases at J; junction bases unmatched: 12. This CDR3 has 17 amino acids. CDR3 sequence (DNA): TGTGCCAGCAGACCCTACGGACAGGGCCTAGCTAACTATGGCTACACCTTC. It encodes CASRPYGQGLANYGYTF.

This clonotype came up a few times. This chain links TRBV27 with TRBJ1-5; D is perhaps TRBD1 (5 bases). The CDR3 loop spans 15 amino acids. The germline V gene encodes CDR1 MNHEY and CDR2 SMNVEV (reference sequence). Deletions cut 5 bases from V and 5 bases from J, with 16 bases between. CDR3 sequence: CASSTGGAGYQPQHF. CDR3 DNA sequence: TGTGCCAGCAGTACAGGTGGCGCAGGCTATCAGCCCCAGCATTTT.

This clonotype was counted only a few times. The J gene is TRBJ2-1, the V gene TRBV9; D is undetermined. There are 13 residues in the CDR3. CDR1 is SGDLS and CDR2 is YYNGEE in the germline V gene. Trimming pared 0 bases from V and 10 bases from J, leaving 11 bases between. The CDR3 coding sequence is TGTGCCAGCAGCGTAGCAGGCTCTCGAGAGCAGTTCTTC. Translating gives CASSVAGSREQFF.